Listed here are 8 T cell receptor beta chains from one sample, sequenced in a study of blood T cell repertoires in COVID-19. Clones were read by immunoSEQ multiplex PCR, and TCRdb kept only the in-frame ones, dropping some. The table shows about 360,000 clones, with approximately 86% occurring only once. The sequenced sample was peripheral blood. Every receptor here comes from a woman aged 60 to 75 with COVID-19, enrolled during active disease.

V usage is TRBV4-1 and J usage is TRBJ2-7; 7 bases are a match to TRBD1. Germline CDR1 and CDR2: MGHRA and YSYEKL. The J segment lost 3 bases and the V segment lost 5 bases, leaving 7 bases of the junction unmatched. This CDR3 contains 14 residues. CDR3 nucleotide sequence: TGCGCCAGCAGCGCACAGGGGTCAGGCTACGAGCAGTACTTC. Protein sequence: CASSAQGSGYEQYF.

The rearrangement uses TRBV9 and TRBJ2-7; 12 bases are shared with TRBD2. The CDR3 contains 16 residues. Germline V lookup: CDR1 SGDLS, CDR2 YYNGEE. The trim removed 0 bases at V and 0 bases at J, leaving 1 base unmatched. DNA of the CDR3: TGTGCCAGCAGCGTAGGGACTAGCGGGGTCTCCTACGAGCAGTACTTC. Translated: CASSVGTSGVSYEQYF.

The chain recombines TRBV5-8 with TRBJ1-2; D unclear. Germline-derived CDR1 and CDR2 are SGHTS and YDEGEE. The ends were cut back, 2 bases at V and 1 base at J, with 9 bases in the middle. The CDR3 consists of 14 residues. CDR3 bases: TGTGCCAGCAGCTTAGTAGACAATAACTATGGCTACACCTTC. It specifies CASSLVDNNYGYTF.

This chain joins TRBV5-5 and TRBJ1-2; 8 nucleotides align to TRBD1. V gave up 3 bases and J gave up 4 bases; unmatched junction bases: 2. The CDR3 spans 13 residues. Germline CDR1 and CDR2: SGHKS and YYEKEE (reference sequence). This CDR3 reads CASSWTGTYGYTF. The CDR3 DNA sequence: TGTGCCAGCAGCTGGACAGGGACCTATGGCTACACCTTC.

The chain employs TRBV4-1 and TRBJ1-1; TRBD1 matches at 9 bases. Trimming took 0 bases from V and 4 from J; bases not matched to a gene: 6. CDR1 is MGHRA and CDR2 is YSYEKL in the germline V gene. The CDR3 contains 16 residues. The CDR3 reads CASSQDIGTGSTEAFF. The CDR3 region has the DNA TGCGCCAGCAGCCAAGATATTGGGACAGGGAGCACTGAAGCTTTCTTT.

This sequence joins TRBV19 and TRBJ2-5; D not certain. Germline lookup yields CDR1 LNHDA and CDR2 SQIVND (reference sequence). Trimming took 3 bases from V and 6 from J, leaving 14 bases between them. This CDR3 contains 14 residues. The CDR3 DNA reads TGTGCCAGTAGTATCGCGCCTCCTCGAAAGACCCAGTACTTC. This codes for CASSIAPPRKTQYF.

This chain uses TRBV27 with TRBJ2-5, with 14 bases lining up with TRBD2. The CDR3 contains 16 residues. Germline V lookup: CDR1 MNHEY, CDR2 SMNVEV (reference sequence). V gave up 11 bases and J gave up 4 bases; unmatched junction bases: 12. The CDR3 nucleotides read TGTGCCGCGGGGACTAGCGGGGGCTCTCTGGGAGAGACCCAGTACTTC. Its protein is CAAGTSGGSLGETQYF.

The chain recombines TRBV19 with TRBJ1-2, with D perhaps matching TRBD1 (5 bases). Trimming cost V 3 bases and J 5 bases, with 7 bases left between them. CDR1 and CDR2 (germline): LNHDA, SQIVND (reference sequence). The CDR3 contains 12 residues. Written as DNA, the CDR3 is TGTGCCAGTAGTATGACAGAGTATGGCTACACCTTC. Protein sequence: CASSMTEYGYTF.